This T cell receptor beta chain is from a study of Tregs in tolerant kidney transplant recipients. In the study overall: CFSE-labeled recipient PBMCs were cultured six to seven days with irradiated graft donor PBMCs, then FACS-sorted.

Sequencing used immunoSEQ multiplex PCR; TCRdb keeps in-frame clones, though not all of them. The sample carries thousands of clones, about half recorded once. General study results and limits: Biological reproducibility was not directly addressed, but technical replication error appeared minimal. Activated donor B cell expansion appeared to reveal the most relevant donor-specific TCRbeta repertoire. Validation in larger populations is needed because few patients were studied.

Per germline, CDR1 SGHTA and CDR2 FQGNSA. J lost 2 bases, V lost 1 base, and 6 bases had no gene match. CDR3 length: 16 amino acids. This clone turned up a few times. What it binds is unknown. The source of this sequence is a human donor in good health. Material: CD4+ T cells from blood cultured with allogeneic cells. The chain joins TRBV7-2 to TRBJ2-7; TRBD2 matches at 9 bases. The CDR3 DNA reads TGTGCCAGCAGCTTAGTTCGTCCTAGCGGGACCTACGAGCAGTACTTC. Amino acid sequence: CASSLVRPSGTYEQYF.